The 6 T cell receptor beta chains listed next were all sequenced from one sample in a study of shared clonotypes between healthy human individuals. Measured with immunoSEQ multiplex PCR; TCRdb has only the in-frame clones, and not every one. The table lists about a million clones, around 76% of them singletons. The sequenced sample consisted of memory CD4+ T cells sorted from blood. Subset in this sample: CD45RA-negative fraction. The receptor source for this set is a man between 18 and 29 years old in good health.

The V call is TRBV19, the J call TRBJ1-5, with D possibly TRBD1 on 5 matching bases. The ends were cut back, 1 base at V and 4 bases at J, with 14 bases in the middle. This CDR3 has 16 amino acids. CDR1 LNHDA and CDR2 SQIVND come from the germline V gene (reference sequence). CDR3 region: CASSIGTPYTNQPQHF. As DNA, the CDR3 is TGTGCCAGTAGTATAGGGACACCTTACACTAATCAGCCCCAGCATTTT.

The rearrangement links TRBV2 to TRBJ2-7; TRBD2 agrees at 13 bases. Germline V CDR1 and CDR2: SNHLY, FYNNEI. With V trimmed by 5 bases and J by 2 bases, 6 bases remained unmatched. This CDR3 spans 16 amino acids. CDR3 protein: CASSSQTSGGPYEQYF. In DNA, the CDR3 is TGTGCCAGCAGTTCTCAGACTAGCGGGGGGCCCTACGAGCAGTACTTC. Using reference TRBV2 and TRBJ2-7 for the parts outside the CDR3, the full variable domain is EPEVTQTPSHQVTQMGQEVILRCVPISNHLYFYWYRQILGQKVEFLVSFYNNEISEKSEIFDDQFSVERPDGSNFTLKIRSTKLEDSAMYFCASSSQTSGGPYEQYFGPGTRLTVT.

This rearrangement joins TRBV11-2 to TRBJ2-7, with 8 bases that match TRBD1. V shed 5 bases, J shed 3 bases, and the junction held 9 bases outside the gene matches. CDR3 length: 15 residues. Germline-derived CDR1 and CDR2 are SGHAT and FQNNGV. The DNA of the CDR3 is TGTGCCAGCAGCCCTAAGGGACAGGCAGTCTACGAGCAGTACTTC. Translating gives CASSPKGQAVYEQYF. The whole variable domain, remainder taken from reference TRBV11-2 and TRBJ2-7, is EAGVAQSPRYKIIEKRQSVAFWCNPISGHATLYWYQQILGQGPKLLIQFQNNGVVDDSQLPKDRFSAERLKGVDSTLKIQPAKLEDSAVYLCASSPKGQAVYEQYFGPGTRLTVT.

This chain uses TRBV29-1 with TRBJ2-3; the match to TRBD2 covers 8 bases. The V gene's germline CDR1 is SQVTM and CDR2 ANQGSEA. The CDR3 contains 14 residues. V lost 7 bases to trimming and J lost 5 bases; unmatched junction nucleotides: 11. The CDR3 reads CSARKAGVLDTQYF. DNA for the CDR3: TGCAGCGCCCGAAAAGCGGGAGTACTAGATACGCAGTATTTT.

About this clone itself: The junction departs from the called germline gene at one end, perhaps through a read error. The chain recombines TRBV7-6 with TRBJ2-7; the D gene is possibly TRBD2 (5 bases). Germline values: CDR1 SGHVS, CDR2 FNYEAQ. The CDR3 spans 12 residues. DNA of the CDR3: TGTGCCAACAGCTTAGGGAGTCGCGGTTGGTACTTC. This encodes CANSLGSRGWYF.

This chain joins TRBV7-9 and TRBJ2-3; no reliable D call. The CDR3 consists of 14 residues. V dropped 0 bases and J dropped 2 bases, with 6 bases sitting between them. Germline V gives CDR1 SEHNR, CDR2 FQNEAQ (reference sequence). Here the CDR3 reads CASSLAATTDTQYF. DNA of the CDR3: TGTGCCAGCAGCTTAGCAGCGACCACAGATACGCAGTATTTT.